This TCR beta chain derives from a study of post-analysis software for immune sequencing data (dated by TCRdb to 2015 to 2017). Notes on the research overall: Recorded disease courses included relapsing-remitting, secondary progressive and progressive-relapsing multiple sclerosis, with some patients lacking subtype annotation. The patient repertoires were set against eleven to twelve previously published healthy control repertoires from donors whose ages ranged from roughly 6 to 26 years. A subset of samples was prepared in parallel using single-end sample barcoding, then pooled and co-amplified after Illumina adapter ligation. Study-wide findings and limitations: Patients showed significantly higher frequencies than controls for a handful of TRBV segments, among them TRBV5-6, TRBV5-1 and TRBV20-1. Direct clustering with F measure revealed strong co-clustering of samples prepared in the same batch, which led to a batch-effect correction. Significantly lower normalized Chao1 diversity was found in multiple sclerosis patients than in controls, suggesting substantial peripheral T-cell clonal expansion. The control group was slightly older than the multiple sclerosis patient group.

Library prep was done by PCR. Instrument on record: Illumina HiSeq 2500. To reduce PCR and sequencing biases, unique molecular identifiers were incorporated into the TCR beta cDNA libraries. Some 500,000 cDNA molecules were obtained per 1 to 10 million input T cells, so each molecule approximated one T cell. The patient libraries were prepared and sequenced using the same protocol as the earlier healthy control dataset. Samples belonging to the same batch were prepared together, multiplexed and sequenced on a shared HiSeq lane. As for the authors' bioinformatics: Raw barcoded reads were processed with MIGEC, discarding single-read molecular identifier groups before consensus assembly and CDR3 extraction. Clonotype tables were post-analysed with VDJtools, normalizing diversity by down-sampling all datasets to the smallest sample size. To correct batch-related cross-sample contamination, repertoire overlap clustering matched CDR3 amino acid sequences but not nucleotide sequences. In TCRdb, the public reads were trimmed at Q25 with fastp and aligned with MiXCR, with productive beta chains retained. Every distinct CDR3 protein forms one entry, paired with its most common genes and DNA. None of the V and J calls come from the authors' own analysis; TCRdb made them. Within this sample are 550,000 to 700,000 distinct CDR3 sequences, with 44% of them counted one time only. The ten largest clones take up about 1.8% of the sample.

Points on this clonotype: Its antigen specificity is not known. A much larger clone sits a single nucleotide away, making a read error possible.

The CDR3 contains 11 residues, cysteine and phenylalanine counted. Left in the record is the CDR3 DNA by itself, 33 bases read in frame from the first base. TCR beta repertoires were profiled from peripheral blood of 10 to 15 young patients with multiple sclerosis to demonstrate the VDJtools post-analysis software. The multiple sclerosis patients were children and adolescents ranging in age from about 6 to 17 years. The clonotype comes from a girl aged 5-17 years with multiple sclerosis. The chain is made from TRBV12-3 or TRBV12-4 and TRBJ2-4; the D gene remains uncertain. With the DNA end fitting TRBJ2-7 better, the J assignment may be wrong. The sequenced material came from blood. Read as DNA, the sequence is TGTGCCAGCAGTTTCGCGAACGAGCAGTACTTC. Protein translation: CASSFANEQYF.